The 30 T cell receptor beta chains below all came from one sample that was sequenced in a study of T cell responses to AZD1222 COVID-19 vaccine. Generated by immunoSEQ multiplex PCR, the TCRdb table keeps only in-frame clones and is missing some. The sample contains about 100,000 clones, 90% of which appear only once. Source: peripheral blood, taken on day 0 of AZD1222 vaccination. The receptor source for this set is an adult in good health.

The DNA of the CDR3 is TGTGCCAGCAGCGGGTACGGGCCCATGAGGCCCCAGCATTTT. It yields the protein CASSGYGPMRPQHF. V gene TRBV7-8 combines with J gene TRBJ1-5, with D hard to call. This CDR3 contains 14 residues. Germline V lookup: CDR1 SGHVS, CDR2 FQNEAQ. Between the trimmed V and J ends, which lost 5 bases and 9 bases, there was a span of 17 bases.

The chain carries TRBV5-4 and TRBJ1-4; D is unclear. Germline lookup yields CDR1 SGHNT and CDR2 YYREEE (reference sequence). CDR3 length equals 15 residues. V shed 2 bases and J shed 7 bases, with 15 bases lying between them. The CDR3, as DNA: TGTGCCAGCAGCTTATTCGGGCGGGATCCTGAAAAACTGTTTTTT. This gives the protein CASSLFGRDPEKLFF. The full variable domain, in which reference TRBV5-4 and TRBJ1-4 provide the parts outside the CDR3, is ETGVTQSPTHLIKTRGQQVTLRCSSQSGHNTVSWYQQALGQGPQFIFQYYREEENGRGNFPPRFSGLQFPNYSSELNVNALELDDSALYLCASSLFGRDPEKLFFGSGTQLSVL.

The chain links TRBV5-8 to TRBJ1-1; D gene unclear. The V gene lost 2 bases and the J gene lost 6 bases, with 17 bases spanning the gap. The CDR3 runs to 15 residues. Germline assignment: CDR1 SGHTS and CDR2 YDEGEE. The CDR3, as DNA: TGTGCCAGCAGCTTTAAGGAGGGCCCCTGGTCTGAAGCTTTCTTT. The encoded protein is CASSFKEGPWSEAFF.

DNA for the CDR3: TGCGCCAGCAGCCTCCGGGGGGGGCCCATTAATGGCTACACCTTC. This translates into CASSLRGGPINGYTF. The rearrangement uses TRBV5-1 and TRBJ1-2, with D perhaps TRBD1 (6 bases). This CDR3 spans 15 amino acids. The germline V gene has CDR1 SGHRS and CDR2 YFSETQ. Trimming pared 4 bases from V and 6 bases from J, leaving 19 bases between.

This chain joins TRBV28 and TRBJ2-1; 8 nucleotides agree with TRBD1. V shed 4 bases, J shed 2 bases, and the junction held 4 bases outside the gene matches. Looked up from germline, CDR1 is MDHEN and CDR2 is SYDVKM. The length of the CDR3 is 15 residues. CDR3 in amino acids: CASSWDRIPYNEQFF. CDR3 coding DNA: TGTGCCAGCAGTTGGGACAGGATTCCCTACAATGAGCAGTTCTTC.

The chain is built from TRBV30 and TRBJ2-2; TRBD2 is a possible D gene (6 bases). The germline CDR1 and CDR2 sequences are GTSNPN and SVGIG (reference sequence). The CDR3 is 15 residues long. Between the trimmed V and J ends, which lost 3 bases and 0 bases, there was a span of 11 bases. CDR3 residues: CAWRSGLSNTGELFF. For the CDR3, the DNA is TGTGCCTGGAGATCGGGACTCTCGAACACCGGGGAGCTGTTTTTT.

In this sample, this clone turned up once. The DNA for the CDR3 is TGTGCCAGCAGTGTGACAGCCTCGGCGGACTATGGCTACACCTTC. Amino acids: CASSVTASADYGYTF. The chain recombines TRBV2 with TRBJ1-2; a weak D match, TRBD1 (5 bases). The ends were cut back, 4 bases at V and 3 bases at J, with 15 bases in the middle. This CDR3 has 15 amino acids. Looked up from germline, CDR1 is SNHLY and CDR2 is FYNNEI. The full variable domain, its missing parts supplied by reference TRBV2 and TRBJ1-2, is EPEVTQTPSHQVTQMGQEVILRCVPISNHLYFYWYRQILGQKVEFLVSFYNNEISEKSEIFDDQFSVERPDGSNFTLKIRSTKLEDSAMYFCASSVTASADYGYTFGSGTRLTVV.

This clone was detected once. The chain joins TRBV13 to TRBJ2-2; the match to TRBD2 covers 8 bases. J lost 6 bases, V lost 5 bases, and 17 bases had no gene match. Germline lookup yields CDR1 PRHDT and CDR2 FYEKMQ (reference sequence). The CDR3 runs to 18 residues. For the CDR3, the DNA is TGTGCCAGCAGCCAGGGAGGCGGCGGGGGGCAAATCGCCGGGGAGCTGTTTTTT. It codes for CASSQGGGGGQIAGELFF.

This rearrangement joins TRBV19 to TRBJ1-6; D gene uncertain. This CDR3 spans 14 amino acids. V was trimmed by 2 bases and J by 5 bases, leaving 7 bases between them. Germline V gene data show CDR1 as LNHDA and CDR2 as SQIVND (reference sequence). The CDR3 DNA follows: TGTGCCAGTAGTATAAGGGAGGATAATTCACCCCTCCACTTT. Its protein is CASSIREDNSPLHF.

This rearrangement joins TRBV2 to TRBJ2-5; D may be TRBD1 (5 bases). CDR3 length: 13 amino acids. V lost 4 bases to trimming and J lost 6 bases, with 12 bases between them. Germline V lookup: CDR1 SNHLY, CDR2 FYNNEI. DNA of the CDR3: TGTGCCAGCAGTGCGGAGACAGAGCAGACCCAGTACTTC. The encoded protein is CASSAETEQTQYF.

The gene calls are TRBV7-9 and TRBJ2-2, with 15 nucleotides matching TRBD2. CDR3 size: 18 residues. The germline gives CDR1 SEHNR, CDR2 FQNEAQ (reference sequence). Trimming cost V 5 bases and J 3 bases; bases outside gene matches: 7. The CDR3 sequence is CASSPGTSGGRDTGELFF. The CDR3 region has the DNA TGTGCCAGCAGCCCGGGGACTAGCGGGGGGAGAGACACCGGGGAGCTGTTTTTT.

The chain couples TRBV6-2 or TRBV6-3 to TRBJ2-7; possible D gene TRBD2, 6 bases. V lost 4 bases and J 3 bases, leaving 19 bases between the germline ends. Germline values: CDR1 MNHEY, CDR2 SVGEGT. This CDR3 region has 16 residues. The CDR3 protein is CASSFYPGLKIYEQYF. CDR3 DNA sequence: TGTGCCAGCAGTTTTTACCCGGGACTGAAGATCTACGAGCAGTACTTC.

This chain joins TRBV18 and TRBJ1-1; tentatively, D is TRBD1 (5 bases). V lost 5 bases, J lost 11 bases, and 15 bases lay in between. This CDR3 region has 12 residues. Germline-derived CDR1 and CDR2 are KGHSH and LQKENI. The CDR3 DNA is TGTGCCAGCTCAAGCGGCGGGACGGGGGCTTTCTTT. This translates into CASSSGGTGAFF. The full variable domain, with the rest looked up from reference TRBV18 and TRBJ1-1, is NAGVMQNPRHLVRRRGQEARLRCSPMKGHSHVYWYRQLPEEGLKFMVYLQKENIIDESGMPKERFSAEFPKEGPSILRIQQVVRGDSAAYFCASSSGGTGAFFGQGTRLTVV.

The V gene is TRBV6-5, the J gene TRBJ1-5, with 7 bases lining up with TRBD1. Trimming took 9 bases from V and 4 from J; bases not matched to a gene: 6. The CDR3 runs 13 residues. Germline assignment: CDR1 MNHEY and CDR2 SVGAGI. The CDR3 DNA follows: TGTGCCAGGCGGGACAGCGATAATCAGCCCCAGCATTTT. It codes for CARRDSDNQPQHF.

The chain recombines TRBV10-3 with TRBJ1-1; TRBD1 aligns across 7 bases. Germline V gene lookup returns CDR1 ENHRY and CDR2 SYGVKD. This CDR3 contains 13 residues. Trimming at V came to 7 bases and at J to 1 base, leaving 3 bases not matched to a gene. CDR3 residues: CAITQGPNTEAFF. The CDR3, as DNA: TGTGCCATCACACAGGGGCCGAACACTGAAGCTTTCTTT.

The V and J genes are TRBV19 and TRBJ1-2; unclear D gene. Germline V gene data show CDR1 as LNHDA and CDR2 as SQIVND (reference sequence). V dropped 5 bases and J dropped 8 bases, with 3 bases sitting between them. There are 9 residues in the CDR3. CDR3 nucleotides: TGTGCCAGTAGTGGGGGCTACACCTTC. It translates to CASSGGYTF.

The chain is built from TRBV10-3 and TRBJ2-7; D is perhaps TRBD1 (5 bases). The germline V gene encodes CDR1 ENHRY and CDR2 SYGVKD. This CDR3 region has 13 residues. Trimming removed 5 bases at V and 1 base at J, with 9 bases between. The DNA for the CDR3 is TGTGCCATCAGTTCAGGGTGGTCCTACGAGCAGTACTTC. It yields the protein CAISSGWSYEQYF.

This chain links TRBV20-1 with TRBJ2-2, with D possibly being TRBD2 (5 bases). V was pared by 3 bases and J by 4 bases, with 18 bases between. CDR1 and CDR2 (germline): DFQATT, SNEGSKA (reference sequence). The CDR3 covers 16 residues. Here the CDR3 DNA reads TGCAGTGCTAGTGGGTTCGAGGGTCAGGTCACCGGGGAGCTGTTTTTT. The encoded protein is CSASGFEGQVTGELFF.

V and J are TRBV6-5 and TRBJ1-6; perhaps TRBD1 as D (5 bases). The CDR3 has 16 residues. The germline gives CDR1 MNHEY, CDR2 SVGAGI. V lost 2 bases to trimming and J lost 13 bases, with 21 bases between them. The CDR3: CASSYARGHPIAPLHF. The CDR3 nucleotides are TGTGCCAGCAGTTACGCTCGTGGACACCCGATTGCGCCCCTCCACTTT.

This clone was seen a single time. The chain uses TRBV19 and TRBJ1-2; 9 bases line up with TRBD1. Looked up from germline, CDR1 is LNHDA and CDR2 is SQIVND (reference sequence). The CDR3 spans 15 residues. V trimming: 5 bases; J trimming: 0 bases; junction bases outside the gene matches: 4. The CDR3 loop is CASSLRDRANYGYTF. CDR3 DNA: TGTGCCAGTAGTCTTCGGGACAGGGCTAACTATGGCTACACCTTC.

The chain combines TRBV7-9 with TRBJ2-1, with D possibly matching TRBD2 (5 bases). The CDR3 length is 13 residues. Deletions cut 1 base from V and 9 bases from J, with 10 bases between. CDR1 SEHNR and CDR2 FQNEAQ come from the germline V gene (reference sequence). The CDR3 is CASSLVAPTEQFF. CDR3 DNA sequence: TGTGCCAGCAGCTTAGTAGCGCCCACTGAGCAGTTCTTC.

A few counts support this clone. The chain carries TRBV6-2 or TRBV6-3 and TRBJ2-1; 8 bases fit TRBD2. Germline CDR1 is MNHEY and CDR2 is SVGEGT. CDR3 size: 14 residues. V shed 5 bases, J shed 8 bases, and the junction held 8 bases outside the gene matches. CDR3 in amino acids: CASSPSGGSHEQFF. The CDR3 coding sequence is TGTGCCAGCAGTCCCTCGGGGGGGAGCCATGAGCAGTTCTTC.

A single count supports this clone. The chain carries TRBV6-5 and TRBJ2-2; 9 bases map to TRBD1. V shed 10 bases, J shed 1 base, and the junction held 4 bases outside the gene matches. Looked up from germline, CDR1 is MNHEY and CDR2 is SVGAGI. The CDR3 is 14 amino acids. Here the CDR3 DNA reads TGTGCCACGGGACAGGGCCTGAACACCGGGGAGCTGTTTTTT. Translating it yields CATGQGLNTGELFF.

The CDR3 nucleotides read TGTGCCAGCAGTTACCTGAGCGGGGACGCCAGAGAGACCCAGTACTTC. Amino acid sequence: CASSYLSGDARETQYF. The chain is built from TRBV6-5 and TRBJ2-5; 7 positions match TRBD2. The V gene end was trimmed by 2 bases and the J gene end by 4 bases; junction bases not matched to a gene: 10. CDR1 is MNHEY, CDR2 SVGAGI, per germline. The CDR3 consists of 16 residues.

The chain couples TRBV2 to TRBJ1-4; weak D call: TRBD1 (5 bases). Per germline, CDR1 SNHLY and CDR2 FYNNEI. The CDR3 extends over 14 amino acids. V was cut by 6 bases and J by 8 bases, with 16 bases left in between. The CDR3 DNA reads TGTGCCAGCAGGCGGCCAGGGATGGACGAAAAACTGTTTTTT. Translating it yields CASRRPGMDEKLFF.

The V gene is TRBV4-1, the J gene TRBJ1-3, with a possible D match to TRBD1 (5 bases). CDR3 length: 18 residues. Germline V gives CDR1 MGHRA, CDR2 YSYEKL. V was clipped by 3 bases and J by 0 bases, with 18 bases between them. CDR3 in DNA: TGCGCCAGCAGCCAGCCCGTGGGACGGTCAAGCTCTGGAAACACCATATATTTT. Residues: CASSQPVGRSSSGNTIYF.

This chain links TRBV3-1 (or the pseudogene TRBV3-2) with TRBJ2-7, with 9 positions matching TRBD1. The V gene's germline CDR1 is LGHDT and CDR2 YNNKEL (reference sequence). The J segment lost 2 bases and the V segment lost 5 bases, leaving 4 bases of the junction unmatched. CDR3 length: 14 amino acids. The CDR3 loop is CASSFRQGAYEQYF. In DNA form, the CDR3 reads TGTGCCAGCAGCTTCAGACAGGGGGCCTACGAGCAGTACTTC.

The chain is built from TRBV12-3 or TRBV12-4 and TRBJ2-2; possible D gene TRBD2, 6 bases. This CDR3 region has 12 residues. Trimming shortened V by 6 bases and J by 5 bases, and 7 bases separated the two germline ends. Here the CDR3 DNA reads TGTGCCAGCAGACGGGGGACCGGGGAGCTGTTTTTT. This translates into CASRRGTGELFF.

The V gene is TRBV28, the J gene TRBJ2-7; 7 nucleotides match TRBD1. With 6 bases clipped from V and 1 base from J, the junction kept 12 bases outside the gene matches. The CDR3 consists of 16 residues. CDR1 is MDHEN and CDR2 is SYDVKM in the germline V gene. CDR3 coding DNA: TGTGCCAGCAGCTGGGGCCGGACAGGACGATCCTACGAGCAGTACTTC. Amino acids: CASSWGRTGRSYEQYF.

The chain links TRBV18 to TRBJ1-6; TRBD1 agrees at 7 bases. CDR1 and CDR2 (germline): KGHSH, LQKENI. The V and J ends lost 5 bases and 10 bases, in that order; junction bases with no gene match: 5. CDR3 length: 13 amino acids. CDR3 amino acids: CASSTGVVSPLHF. The CDR3 DNA is TGTGCCAGCTCAACAGGGGTGGTGTCACCCCTCCACTTT.